A selection of T cell receptor beta chains follows, all from one sample in a study of shared clonotypes between healthy human individuals. Measured with immunoSEQ multiplex PCR; TCRdb has only the in-frame clones, and not every one. The sample yields about 1,900,000 clones, about 95% seen once. Specimen: naive CD8+ T cells sorted from blood. The source of these receptors is a man aged 18 to 30 in good health. Both conserved end residues are part of each CDR3. Fields, in order: CDR3 length, D gene, J gene, clone size, V gene, CDR3 DNA, CDR3 protein. The D gene is left open where the match is weak. The size field is filled for only some rows; it gives once, few, many or a size class.

>13|-|TRBJ1-2|-|TRBV29-1
TGCAGCGTTGAAAGAGAGGGGCTTGGAGGCTACACCTTC
CSVEREGLGGYTF
>11|-|TRBJ2-1|-|TRBV21-1
TGTGCCACCCACCGCCCCGATGAGCAGTTCTTC
CATHRPDEQFF
>15|-|TRBJ1-1|-|TRBV9
TGTGCCAGCAGCGTGGGGAGCAGGGGGAACACTGAAGCTTTCTTT
CASSVGSRGNTEAFF
>19|-|TRBJ1-2|-|TRBV10-3
TGTGCCATCAGTGAGCACGGGGAAATTACAGGCGAAGCTAACTATGGCTACACCTTC
CAISEHGEITGEANYGYTF
>15|TRBD1|TRBJ2-7|-|TRBV4-1
TGCGCCAGCAGCCAAGATGTGACAGGGGCCTACGAGCAGTACTTC
CASSQDVTGAYEQYF
>14|-|TRBJ1-6|few|TRBV7-9
TGTGCCAGCAGCCCCTTGGGGGGGGTTTCACCCCTCCACTTT
CASSPLGGVSPLHF
>14|TRBD1|TRBJ1-4|-|TRBV7-9
TGTGCCAGCAGTTCCGACAGGGAAACTGAAAAACTGTTTTTT
CASSSDRETEKLFF
>15|TRBD2|TRBJ2-7|-|TRBV7-9
TGTGCCAGCAGCGGTTTAGCGGGGGACCATTACGAGCAGTACTTC
CASSGLAGDHYEQYF
>15|TRBD2|TRBJ2-5|-|TRBV7-9
TGTGCCAGCAGCTTAGCTAGCGGGATCGGCGAGACCCAGTACTTC
CASSLASGIGETQYF
>15|TRBD1|TRBJ1-5|-|TRBV6-1
TGTGCCAGCAGGGAAACAGGGGCAGGAGATCAGCCCCAGCATTTT
CASRETGAGDQPQHF
>15|-|TRBJ1-1|-|TRBV7-9
TGTGCCAGCAGCTTAGCCCAGGGATGGGGCACTGAAGCTTTCTTT
CASSLAQGWGTEAFF
>15|-|TRBJ2-3|-|TRBV2
TGTGCCAGCAGTGAAGATTTTCCCAACACAGATACGCAGTATTTT
CASSEDFPNTDTQYF
>15|TRBD1|TRBJ2-2|-|TRBV5-1
TGCGCCAGCAGCACCCCGGACAGGTACACCGGGGAGCTGTTTTTT
CASSTPDRYTGELFF
>11|TRBD2|TRBJ2-1|once|TRBV11-1
TGTGCCGTAGCGGGGGCGCAGGAGCAGTTCTTC
CAVAGAQEQFF
>14|-|TRBJ2-7|-|TRBV19
TGTGCCAGTAGTCCCTACGCGGGGAACTACGAGCAGTACTTC
CASSPYAGNYEQYF
>12|-|TRBJ2-7|-|TRBV12-5
TGTGCTAGTGGTTGGTGGGAGGAAGAGCAGTACTTC
CASGWWEEEQYF
>13|-|TRBJ2-1|-|TRBV6-6
TGTGCCAGCAGTTACTCGGAGAACAATGAGCAGTTCTTC
CASSYSENNEQFF
>12|-|TRBJ2-7|-|TRBV11-2
TGTGCCAGCAGCTCGGGAGTTTACGAGCAGTACTTC
CASSSGVYEQYF
>19|-|TRBJ2-2|-|TRBV28
TGTGCCAGCAGTTTATTCCCGGGTCGCCCTTCTTCGCACACCGGGGAGCTGTTTTTT
CASSLFPGRPSSHTGELFF
>13|-|TRBJ2-5|-|TRBV5-1
TGCGCCAGCACCTCTTGGCTAGAAGAGACCCAGTACTTC
CASTSWLEETQYF
>14|-|TRBJ2-4|-|TRBV7-9
TGTGCCAGCAGCTGGGGGACAGCCAAAAACATTCAGTACTTC
CASSWGTAKNIQYF
>14|-|TRBJ1-1|once|TRBV19
TGTGCCAGTAGTATAGGCATATTGAGGGCTGAAGCTTTCTTT
CASSIGILRAEAFF
>11|-|TRBJ2-3|-|TRBV5-1
TGCGCCAGCAGCGCTCAAGATACGCAGTATTTT
CASSAQDTQYF
>14|TRBD1|TRBJ1-2|-|TRBV2
TGTGCCAGCACTATAACAGGGGGCCTTACTGGCTACACCTTC
CASTITGGLTGYTF
>15|-|TRBJ1-6|-|TRBV27
TGTGCCAGCAGTTTCGAGAGCTCCTATAATTCACCCCTCCACTTT
CASSFESSYNSPLHF
>13|TRBD1|TRBJ2-7|-|TRBV11-2
TGTGCCAGCAGCTTCGACAGGGTCTACGAGCAGTACTTC
CASSFDRVYEQYF
>15|-|TRBJ1-1|-|TRBV7-8
TGTGCCAGCAGCTTATACCTCTTAGGGAGTCCTGAAGCTTTCTTT
CASSLYLLGSPEAFF